The 14 T cell receptor beta chains listed next were all sequenced from one sample in a study of immune heterogeneity within non-small cell lung tumors. Genomic DNA from bulk tumor acted as the template, and 600 ng was loaded per sample. While surgery was under way, several biopsies spaced far apart were taken per primary tumor. Curative surgery was undertaken by patients, who had untreated, newly diagnosed non-small cell lung cancer. A first 10-cycle multiplex round used 32 V-gene and 13 J-gene primers on TCR beta CDR3. TCRdb redid the calling of the multiplex PCR reads with MiXCR, one entry per CDR3 protein. The table lists about 15,000 distinct CDR3 sequences, approximately 29% of them singletons. What was sequenced was lung tumor tissue. The receptors here all came from a woman between 45 and 65 years old with non-small cell lung cancer.

In this sample, this clonotype turned up many times. The chain carries TRBV6-1 and TRBJ2-2; D not resolved. Germline CDR1 is MNHNS and CDR2 is SASEGT. Trimming removed 10 bases at V and 3 bases at J, with 9 bases between. The length of the CDR3 is 12 residues. Here the CDR3 DNA reads TGTGCCACCGTCCGGGACACCGGGGAGCTGTTTTTT. Protein sequence: CATVRDTGELFF.

Of note for this clonotype: This may be a read error: a much more frequent sequence differs by one nucleotide. The chain combines TRBV12-3 or TRBV12-4 with TRBJ1-5, with a possible D match to TRBD1 (5 bases). The CDR3 has 13 amino acids. The CDR3 DNA is TGTGCCAGCAGTGTACAGGCTAATCAGCCCAAGCATTTT. This sequence encodes CASSVQANQPKHF.

CDR3 DNA: TGCAGTGCTAGAGGGACTGCAGCCTACGAGCAGTACTTC. This gives the protein CSARGTAAYEQYF. The J gene is TRBJ2-7, the V gene TRBV20-1; D might be TRBD2 (5 bases). V was clipped by 1 base and J by 2 bases, with 9 bases between them. Germline V gene lookup returns CDR1 DFQATT and CDR2 SNEGSKA (reference sequence). The CDR3 loop spans 13 amino acids.

The chain carries TRBV12-3 or TRBV12-4 and TRBJ2-2, with no clear D. Between the trimmed V and J ends, which lost 5 bases and 4 bases, there was a span of 11 bases. This CDR3 has 14 residues. The CDR3 spells CASSPTRGTGELFF. The CDR3 nucleotides read TGTGCCAGCAGTCCAACACGTGGCACCGGGGAGCTGTTTTTT.

About this clonotype itself: With a much larger clone just one base away, this may be a read error. The V call is TRBV2, the J call TRBJ2-1; TRBD1 agrees at 7 bases. The germline CDR1 and CDR2 sequences are SNHLY and FYNNEI. The CDR3 runs 13 residues. The CDR3 DNA sequence: TGTTCCAGCAGTTCACAGGGGTACAATGAGCAGTTCTTC. Protein: CSSSSQGYNEQFF.

The J gene is TRBJ2-7, the V gene TRBV19; TRBD1 aligns across 7 bases. This CDR3 is 13 amino acids long. The germline V gene has CDR1 LNHDA and CDR2 SQIVND (reference sequence). V shed 6 bases and J 3 bases; nucleotides not matched to a gene: 5. CDR3 DNA: TGTGCCAGTAGGTCCCGGGACAGCTACGAGCAGTACTTC. Translation gives CASRSRDSYEQYF.

The chain combines TRBV2 with TRBJ1-1; D perhaps matches TRBD1 (5 bases). There are 16 residues in the CDR3. CDR1 and CDR2 from the germline V gene are SNHLY and FYNNEI. V was cut by 6 bases and J by 4 bases, with 21 bases left in between. In DNA, the CDR3 is TGTGCCAGCAGCTGGGTTCGGGCAGGGATGGGCACTGAAGCTTTCTTT. It yields the protein CASSWVRAGMGTEAFF.

This sequence joins TRBV4-1 and TRBJ2-7; TRBD1 matches at 7 bases. The V and J ends lost 3 bases and 1 base, in that order; junction bases with no gene match: 18. Germline V gene data show CDR1 as MGHRA and CDR2 as YSYEKL. The CDR3 length is 19 residues. This chain's CDR3 is CASSHPGLRQGPSSYEQYF. CDR3 nucleotide sequence: TGCGCCAGCAGCCACCCAGGCCTAAGACAGGGTCCCTCATCCTACGAGCAGTACTTC.

The CDR3 is CASSFSGTSTDTQYF. DNA of the CDR3: TGTGCCAGCAGCTTTAGCGGGACAAGCACAGATACGCAGTATTTT. J is TRBJ2-3 and V is TRBV5-4, with 8 positions matching TRBD2. This CDR3 region has 15 residues. The V segment lost 2 bases and the J segment 0 bases; nucleotides outside the gene matches: 2. Per the germline V gene, CDR1 is SGHNT and CDR2 is YYREEE (reference sequence).

This clonotype is a singleton in its sample. A clone one base away is much larger, so this may be a read error. V and J are TRBV6-1 and TRBJ2-7, with 8 bases identical to TRBD2. The germline gives CDR1 MNHNS, CDR2 SASEGT. CDR3 length equals 15 residues. The CDR3 DNA sequence: TGTGCCAGCAGCCAAGAGCGGGGGAGCTCCTACGAGCGGTACTTC. It yields the protein CASSQERGSSYERYF.

The genes are TRBV2 and TRBJ2-7; D is perhaps TRBD1 (6 bases). With 2 bases removed from V and 0 bases from J, the gap between germline ends came to 11 bases. The CDR3 extends over 15 amino acids. Germline-derived CDR1 and CDR2 are SNHLY and FYNNEI. CDR3 sequence: CASSEYPDSSYEQYF. DNA for the CDR3: TGTGCCAGCAGTGAATATCCGGACAGCTCCTACGAGCAGTACTTC.

There are many counts of this clonotype. This chain links TRBV20-1 with TRBJ2-5; 7 bases fit TRBD2. V was pared by 0 bases and J by 3 bases, with 7 bases of the junction left unmatched. CDR1 is DFQATT, CDR2 SNEGSKA, per germline (reference sequence). The CDR3 consists of 15 residues. CDR3 residues: CSARDLRLAEETQYF. As DNA, the CDR3 is TGCAGTGCTAGAGATTTGAGGCTAGCGGAAGAGACCCAGTACTTC.

Many counts were recorded for this clonotype. The chain joins TRBV6-1 to TRBJ1-2, with unresolved D. The germline V gene has CDR1 MNHNS and CDR2 SASEGT. CDR3 size: 12 residues. The V end lost 0 bases, the J end lost 4 bases, and 3 bases lay between the germline ends. CDR3: CASSEALYGYTF. In DNA form, the CDR3 reads TGTGCCAGCAGTGAAGCCCTCTATGGCTACACCTTC.

This clonotype was recorded a few times. The rearrangement uses TRBV12-3 or TRBV12-4 and TRBJ2-3, with TRBD2 matching over 9 bases. Unmatched junction bases numbered 5, after V lost 6 bases and J lost 4 bases. The CDR3 contains 14 residues. The CDR3: CASSIAGVADTQYF. The CDR3 DNA sequence: TGTGCCAGCAGCATAGCGGGAGTAGCAGATACGCAGTATTTT.